The rows below give T cell receptor beta chains drawn from one sample of a study of identical twins. TCRdb re-called the 5' RACE reads with MiXCR, one entry per CDR3 protein. The repertoire consists of roughly 690,000 distinct CDR3 sequences, with over 5% occurring once and the leading ten covering roughly 1.8%. The sample was naive T cells sorted from blood. Source of these receptors: a man aged 18 to 30 in good health. Both conserved end residues are part of each CDR3. The D gene is left open where the match is weak. Part of the rows lack a size; the others show once, few, many or a class for expanded clones.

clone_size	v_call	j_call	d_call	cdr3_nt	cdr3_aa
few	TRBV9	TRBJ2-1	TRBD2	TGTGCCAGCAGCGCACTAGCGGGAGCAGGCAATGAGCAGTTCTTC	CASSALAGAGNEQFF
many	TRBV29-1	TRBJ2-1	-	TGCAGCGTTGAAACCTCCGTCAATGAGCAGTTCTTC	CSVETSVNEQFF
many	TRBV5-1	TRBJ2-5	-	TGCGCCAGCAGCGTCACAGCCCAAGAGACCCAGTACTTC	CASSVTAQETQYF
many	TRBV29-1	TRBJ2-7	-	TGCAGCGTTGGGGTGCCGGGAGCCCGCACCTACGAGCAGTACTTC	CSVGVPGARTYEQYF
many	TRBV20-1	TRBJ1-2	-	TGCAGTGCTAGAGATGGAGGCGGGAAAGGCTACACCTTC	CSARDGGGKGYTF
many	TRBV12-3/TRBV12-4	TRBJ2-1	TRBD1	TGTGCCAGCAGTTTGTCGACAGGGGGAGTCTCCTACAATGAGCAGTTCTTC	CASSLSTGGVSYNEQFF
many	TRBV29-1	TRBJ2-5	TRBD1	TGCAGCGTTGATTACAGGGGAGAGACCCAGTACTTC	CSVDYRGETQYF
many	TRBV3-1	TRBJ2-1	-	TGTGCCAGCAGCCAGGCGGGACAGTTTGTTTACAATGAGCAGTTCTTC	CASSQAGQFVYNEQFF
few	TRBV5-1	TRBJ2-7	TRBD2	TGCGCCAGCAGCTCCGAACCCGCTAGCGGGAGGTACTCCTGGTACTTC	CASSSEPASGRYSWYF
many	TRBV9	TRBJ2-1	-	TGTGCCAGCAGCGTAGGAGGAGAGGCCTACAATGAGCAGTTCTTC	CASSVGGEAYNEQFF
many	TRBV29-1	TRBJ2-3	TRBD2	TGCAGCGTTGAATGGCTAGCGGGTTCCACAGATACGCAGTATTTT	CSVEWLAGSTDTQYF
few	TRBV3-1	TRBJ1-1	TRBD1	TGTGCCAGCAGCCAGGACAGGGTTTCCACTGAAGCTTTCTTT	CASSQDRVSTEAFF
many	TRBV6-5	TRBJ2-7	-	TGTGCCAGCAGTTACTCGGCCAGGGGGGGGTCCTTGTACGAGCAGTACTTC	CASSYSARGGSLYEQYF
few	TRBV5-1	TRBJ1-1	TRBD1	TGCGCCAGCAGCTTCTGGGGGACAGCCCTGAACACTGAAGCTTTCTTT	CASSFWGTALNTEAFF
many	TRBV24-1	TRBJ2-5	TRBD1	TGTGCCACCAGTGAATCTGAGACAGGGGTTGAAGAGACCCAGTACTTC	CATSESETGVEETQYF
-	TRBV7-3	TRBJ2-1	TRBD1	TGTGCCAGCAGCTTAACGACAGGGGGTCACTACGGTGAGCAGTTCTTC	CASSLTTGGHYGEQFF
many	TRBV29-1	TRBJ1-5	TRBD1	TGCAGCGTGGCCTCCGGGACAGGGTTTCAACCCCAGCATTTT	CSVASGTGFQPQHF
few	TRBV6-1	TRBJ2-5	-	TGTGCCAGCAGTGATCTGGGACCTCCTCAAGAGACCCAGTACTTC	CASSDLGPPQETQYF
-	TRBV2	TRBJ2-3	TRBD2	TGTGCCAGCTCTGGCGACGGGGGGGACTACCAGAGCTACCTCACAGATACGCAGTATTTT	CASSGDGGDYQSYLTDTQYF
-	TRBV11-3	TRBJ2-1	TRBD2	TGTGCCAGCAACGGGAGGGCCGAAGTGGAGCAGTTCTTC	CASNGRAEVEQFF
many	TRBV20-1	TRBJ2-3	TRBD2	TGCAGTGCTCCCGCACGGGAGGACGTGACAGATACGCAGTATTTT	CSAPAREDVTDTQYF
many	TRBV6-5	TRBJ2-5	TRBD1	TGTGCCAGCAGTTACGGGGGACAGAGTCAAGAGACCCAGTACTTC	CASSYGGQSQETQYF
many	TRBV27	TRBJ1-1	-	TGTGCCAGCAGTTTAGTACGGGGGCACACTGAAGCTTTCTTT	CASSLVRGHTEAFF
-	TRBV5-6	TRBJ2-1	TRBD2	TGTGCCAGCAGCTTGGAACTTGCGGGAGATTTCTTC	CASSLELAGDFF
many	TRBV27	TRBJ1-5	-	TGTGCCAGCAGACCACAGGTTTGGTCTCAGCCCCAGCATTTT	CASRPQVWSQPQHF
-	TRBV7-8	TRBJ1-4	-	TGTGCCAGCAGCTTAGCTGGGGTGAATGAACGGATGAATAATGAAAAACTGTTTTTT	CASSLAGVNERMNNEKLFF
-	TRBV7-9	TRBJ1-1	-	TGTGCCAGCGGGTCAGAACTAATGAACACTGAAGCTTTCTTT	CASGSELMNTEAFF
-	TRBV18	TRBJ1-4	-	TGTGCCAGCTCACCACCGTTCGGGGTTCCAACTAATGAAAAACTGTTTTTT	CASSPPFGVPTNEKLFF
-	TRBV4-1	TRBJ2-3	TRBD2	TGCGCCAGCAGCCAAGACGCGGGAGGTAGCACAGATACGCAGTATTTT	CASSQDAGGSTDTQYF
few	TRBV4-1	TRBJ2-3	TRBD1	TGCGCCAGCAGCCAAGATCGGACAGGGGGTAACACAGATACGCAGTATTTT	CASSQDRTGGNTDTQYF
many	TRBV21-1	TRBJ2-3	-	TGTGCCAGCAGCAAAGTTTGGGAGACAGATACGCAGTATTTT	CASSKVWETDTQYF
many	TRBV20-1	TRBJ2-1	TRBD2	TGCAGTGCCCGCGAGATGGAACCGGGACTAGCGGGAGTTGTGCAGTTCTTC	CSAREMEPGLAGVVQFF
few	TRBV5-6	TRBJ2-7	-	TGTGCCAGCAGCTTTATAACGGCCGCGGTAAGCTCCTACGAGCAGTACTTC	CASSFITAAVSSYEQYF
many	TRBV5-1	TRBJ2-2	-	TGCGCCAGCAGCACGGATGCCTCCCGGGCGGAGCTGTTTTTT	CASSTDASRAELFF
many	TRBV28	TRBJ2-5	-	TGTGCCAGCTCCGGGGACGCCCGGGAGACCCAGTACTTC	CASSGDARETQYF
many	TRBV27	TRBJ2-7	TRBD1	TGTGCCAGCAGGCCGACAGGGGGTCCCTACGAGCAGTACTTC	CASRPTGGPYEQYF
few	TRBV30	TRBJ2-6	-	TGTGCCTGGAGTCCGGGACATCGAGCCAACGTCCTGACTTTC	CAWSPGHRANVLTF
few	TRBV6-2/TRBV6-3	TRBJ2-1	TRBD2	TGTGCCAGCAGATTTGGTAGCCGGGGTCGCGGGAGTTACAATGAGCAGTTCTTC	CASRFGSRGRGSYNEQFF
many	TRBV10-1	TRBJ2-2	-	TGCGCCAGCAGTGAGACTGCAGGGTTTTTCGGCGGGGAGCTGTTTTTT	CASSETAGFFGGELFF
many	TRBV24-1	TRBJ1-4	TRBD1	TGTGCCACCGCGGACAGGGGTAATGAAAAACTGTTTTTT	CATADRGNEKLFF
many	TRBV12-3/TRBV12-4	TRBJ2-5	-	TGTGCCAGCACTAAACAGGGCGGGGAGACCCAGTACTTC	CASTKQGGETQYF
many	TRBV9	TRBJ2-1	TRBD2	TGTGCCAGCAGCGCGAGCGGGAGCTCCTACAATGAGCAGTTCTTC	CASSASGSSYNEQFF
many	TRBV12-3/TRBV12-4	TRBJ1-1	-	TGTGCCAGCAGTTTCGAAGGGGGTACAGAAGCTTTCTTT	CASSFEGGTEAFF
many	TRBV20-1	TRBJ1-1	-	TGCAGTGCGGACTGGGGCTTACTGAGGGCTTTCTTT	CSADWGLLRAFF
-	TRBV6-2/TRBV6-3	TRBJ2-5	-	TGTGCCAGCAGTTATCTGGACAACCAAGAGACCCAGTACTTC	CASSYLDNQETQYF
many	TRBV10-3	TRBJ2-1	TRBD2	TGTGCCACCAGAGGACTAGCGGGAGACAATGAGCAGTTCTTC	CATRGLAGDNEQFF